This TCR beta chain was identified during a study of T cells in Graves' hyperthyroidism and ophthalmopathy. V lost 1 base and J lost 0; bases outside the gene matches: 3. Germline CDR1 is SGHRS and CDR2 is YFSETQ. This CDR3 has 17 residues. Regarding the study as a whole: From stable hyperthyroidism, ophthalmopathy was set apart by a 13 V-J model.

From RNA transcripts, TCR beta CDR3 regions were amplified. First-round RT-PCR with HTBI primers amplified the TCR CDR3 region. In TCRdb, the multiplex PCR reads were re-called with MiXCR into one record per CDR3 protein. The sample lists over 700,000 distinct CDR3 sequences, around 40% seen once, with around 29% in the top ten. For this clonotype: As yet, its antigen is unknown.

J is TRBJ2-6 and V is TRBV5-1; 8 bases agree with TRBD2. Sequencing was carried out using blood. This clonotype was obtained from a woman in her 40s with Graves' hyperthyroidism. The CDR3 here is CASSLTSGSSGANVLTF. The DNA of the CDR3 is TGCGCCAGCAGCTTGACTAGCGGAAGCTCTGGGGCCAACGTCCTGACTTTC. Full variable domain (missing parts from reference TRBV5-1 and TRBJ2-6): KAGVTQTPRYLIKTRGQQVTLSCSPISGHRSVSWYQQTPGQGLQFLFEYFSETQRNKGNFPGRFSGRQFSNSRSEMNVSTLELGDSALYLCASSLTSGSSGANVLTFGAGSRLTVL.